What follows is one TCR beta chain and its context. The antigen is unknown. Peripheral blood came from all dose cohorts at three timepoints. TCRdb keeps only in-frame clones here, not all; method: immunoSEQ multiplex PCR. The sample yields about 91,000 clones, over 75% seen once. These data come from a study of OX40 agonist ivuxolimab in advanced cancers. Study at large: The treatment was a fully human IgG2 OX40 agonist, ivuxolimab. Study observations and caveats: In the 0.1-3.0 mg/kg groups, partial responders showed among the lowest expansion.

Sequences were derived from CD4+ or CD8+ T cells sorted from blood, sampled in a trial of the OX40 agonist ivuxolimab. This receptor was taken from an adult with an advanced solid tumor such as melanoma, head and neck, liver or kidney cancer.

For the CDR3, the DNA is TGTGCCAGCAGCTTAGATCCCGGGACTAGCGGTTTCTACGAGCAGTACTTC. Translating gives CASSLDPGTSGFYEQYF. The chain has TRBV7-2 and TRBJ2-7; 11 positions agree with TRBD2. CDR3 size: 17 residues. Germline lookup yields CDR1 SGHTA and CDR2 FQGNSA. The V and J ends lost 1 base and 3 bases, in that order; junction bases with no gene match: 8.